Sequencing of this T cell receptor (beta chain) was carried out in a study of CD8 T cells in ankylosing spondylitis. Quantitative molecular-barcoded 5'-RACE generated the TCR beta libraries. In TCRdb, the 5' RACE reads were re-called with MiXCR into one record per CDR3 protein. The sample has approximately 540,000 distinct CDR3 sequences, about 13% seen once. There are a few counts of this clonotype. Antigen unknown. Study outcomes and limitations: One TCR beta motif, made up of about 8 highly homologous variants, appeared characteristic of ankylosing spondylitis blood. Disease-linked clones reportedly showed significant enrichment in matched ankylosing spondylitis synovial fluid.

Germline CDR1 LGHDT, CDR2 YNNKEL (reference sequence). This CDR3 is built from 14 residues. Between the trimmed V and J ends, which lost 4 bases and 5 bases, there was a span of 11 bases. This receptor was obtained from a male donor with ankylosing spondylitis. The sample taken for sequencing was blood, either unsorted or a sorted T cell fraction (not recorded which). J is TRBJ2-2 and V is TRBV3-1; D might be TRBD2 (5 bases). The CDR3 sequence is CASSRGSITGELFF. The CDR3 DNA is TGTGCCAGCAGCCGAGGGTCTATAACCGGGGAGCTGTTTTTT. Combining the CDR3 with reference TRBV3-1 and TRBJ2-2 gives the whole variable domain DTAVSQTPKYLVTQMGNDKSIKCEQNLGHDTMYWYKQDSKKFLKIMFSYNNKELIINETVPNRFSPKSPDKAHLNLHINSLELGDSAVYFCASSRGSITGELFFGEGSRLTVL.